Below, one T cell receptor (beta chain) is given with its context. Its antigen is undetermined. The data derive from a study of OX40 agonist ivuxolimab in advanced cancers. The wider study: Patients received ivuxolimab, an agonistic anti-OX40 (CD134) antibody.

The repertoire was sequenced with immunoSEQ multiplex PCR; TCRdb's copy has only in-frame clones and lacks some. The sample has under 80,000 clones, around 86% seen once. CDR3 size: 15 residues. Trimming shortened V by 6 bases and J by 1 base, and 12 bases separated the two germline ends. Germline V lookup: CDR1 MGHDK, CDR2 SYGVNS. Study-wide points: Both CD4+ and CD8+ T cell populations in blood had undergone clonal expansion by week 6 at 0.1 to 3.0 mg/kg.

Sequenced here: CD4+ or CD8+ T cells sorted from blood, sampled in a trial of the OX40 agonist ivuxolimab. The clonotype comes from an adult with an advanced solid tumor such as melanoma, head and neck, liver or kidney cancer. The V gene is TRBV25-1, the J gene TRBJ1-4, with D unclear. CDR3 sequence (DNA): TGTGCCAGCAGCCCCTTGGGAGGAACTAATGAAAAACTGTTTTTT. Its translation is CASSPLGGTNEKLFF.